A single sample is the source of the 14 T cell receptor beta chains below, sequenced in a study of blood T cell repertoires in COVID-19. Generated by immunoSEQ multiplex PCR, the TCRdb table keeps only in-frame clones and is missing some. Of some 23,000 clones listed, over 75% are singletons. Material for sequencing was peripheral blood. These receptors originate from a human donor in a cohort sampled during active COVID-19.

V is TRBV6-5 and J is TRBJ1-1; 8 bases agree with TRBD1. The CDR3 spans 14 residues. Per the germline V gene, CDR1 is MNHEY and CDR2 is SVGAGI. After removal of 7 bases from V and 1 base from J, the junction contained 5 bases not matched to a gene. The CDR3 region has the DNA TGTGCCAGCACCGCGGACAGGGCGAACACTGAAGCTTTCTTT. Its translation is CASTADRANTEAFF.

This clone was seen just once. The chain employs TRBV4-1 and TRBJ2-2; no clear D gene. The CDR3 extends over 17 amino acids. V was clipped by 1 base and J by 4 bases, with 16 bases between them. Germline V lookup: CDR1 MGHRA, CDR2 YSYEKL. The CDR3 protein is CASSQAPVAALTGELFF. CDR3 bases: TGCGCCAGCAGCCAAGCTCCGGTTGCGGCCCTCACCGGGGAGCTGTTTTTT.

This clone was seen a single time. This chain uses TRBV3-1 (or the pseudogene TRBV3-2) with TRBJ2-3; 7 positions agree with TRBD2. After removal of 1 base from V and 2 bases from J, the junction contained 3 bases not matched to a gene. Germline V gene lookup returns CDR1 LGHDT and CDR2 YNNKEL (reference sequence). The CDR3 is 15 residues long. The CDR3 bases are TGTGCCAGCAGCCAAGGGGACTACTTCACAGATACGCAGTATTTT. It encodes CASSQGDYFTDTQYF.

The V and J genes are TRBV5-4 and TRBJ1-1; TRBD1 is a possible D gene (5 bases). Germline-derived CDR1 and CDR2 are SGHNT and YYREEE (reference sequence). The CDR3 consists of 15 residues. V lost 3 bases and J 3 bases, leaving 15 bases between the germline ends. The CDR3 nucleotides read TGTGCCAGCAGCTACAATGTTGGGGCGGACACTGAAGCTTTCTTT. It is translated as CASSYNVGADTEAFF.

The rearrangement joins TRBV5-1 to TRBJ1-4; unclear D gene. In germline, CDR1 is SGHRS, CDR2 YFSETQ. CDR3 length equals 13 residues. The V and J ends lost 2 bases and 3 bases respectively, with 5 bases between them. The CDR3 coding sequence is TGCGCCAGCAGCTTCCGAGCTAATGAAAAACTGTTTTTT. As protein: CASSFRANEKLFF.

The chain recombines TRBV14 with TRBJ1-1; D not certain. CDR3 length: 13 amino acids. Trimming took 6 bases from V and 2 from J, leaving 10 bases between them. Germline V gene data show CDR1 as SGHDN and CDR2 as FVKESK. CDR3 in amino acids: CASRAGSNTEAFF. In DNA form, the CDR3 reads TGTGCCAGCAGAGCAGGTTCTAACACTGAAGCTTTCTTT. Together with reference TRBV14 and TRBJ1-1, the CDR3 gives the full variable domain: EAGVTQFPSHSVIEKGQTVTLRCDPISGHDNLYWYRRVMGKEIKFLLHFVKESKQDESGMPNNRFLAERTGGTYSTLKVQPAELEDSGVYFCASRAGSNTEAFFGQGTRLTVV.

This sequence joins TRBV5-6 and TRBJ1-2; D unclear. The CDR3 has 15 residues. Per the germline V gene, CDR1 is SGHDT and CDR2 is YYEEEE. The germline V and J ends were trimmed by 0 bases and 5 bases, with 14 bases remaining between them. This chain's CDR3 is CASSLAQANLYGYTF. The CDR3 DNA follows: TGTGCCAGCAGCTTGGCCCAGGCAAACCTTTATGGCTACACCTTC. The variable domain in full, with the rest retrieved from reference TRBV5-6 and TRBJ1-2, is DAGVTQSPTHLIKTRGQQVTLRCSPKSGHDTVSWYQQALGQGPQFIFQYYEEEERQRGNFPDRFSGHQFPNYSSELNVNALLLGDSALYLCASSLAQANLYGYTFGSGTRLTVV.

V and J are TRBV7-2 and TRBJ1-5, with 7 nucleotides matching TRBD1. Germline lookup yields CDR1 SGHTA and CDR2 FQGNSA. V was clipped by 4 bases and J by 9 bases; unmatched bases: 12. The CDR3 spans 15 residues. CDR3 sequence (DNA): TGTGCCAGCAGCTCCGGGGACAGCACCTTTACGCCCCAGCATTTT. Its translation: CASSSGDSTFTPQHF.

The chain carries TRBV27 and TRBJ2-7; D might be TRBD1 (6 bases). The V end was cut by 2 bases, the J end by 7 bases, with 15 bases between. Per germline, CDR1 MNHEY and CDR2 SMNVEV (reference sequence). The CDR3 loop spans 14 amino acids. CDR3 sequence (DNA): TGTGCCAGCAGTTTAATGGACAGTACGGGGGAGCAGTACTTC. It yields the protein CASSLMDSTGEQYF.

The gene calls are TRBV11-2 and TRBJ2-1; D perhaps matches TRBD1 (7 bases). Trimming removed 2 bases from V and 0 bases from J, with 11 bases in between. Germline CDR1 reads SGHAT; CDR2 reads FQNNGV. This CDR3 has 16 amino acids. Here the CDR3 DNA reads TGTGCCAGCAGCTTACGCGGGGACAGCTCCTACAATGAGCAGTTCTTC. It specifies CASSLRGDSSYNEQFF.

This chain joins TRBV4-2 and TRBJ1-4, with D unresolved. Trimming shortened V by 0 bases and J by 8 bases, and 13 bases separated the two germline ends. Germline V gene lookup returns CDR1 LGHNA and CDR2 YNFKEQ. This CDR3 is 15 amino acids long. For the CDR3, the DNA is TGTGCCAGCAGCCAAGATATCCGGGGTTGGGAAAAACTGTTTTTT. Translating it yields CASSQDIRGWEKLFF.

The chain joins TRBV5-1 to TRBJ2-6; possibly TRBD1 for D (6 bases). Trimming stripped 0 bases from V and 0 bases from J, with 16 bases between. From germline, CDR1 is SGHRS and CDR2 YFSETQ. The CDR3 runs to 19 residues. CDR3 residues: CASSLGQVVLGSGANVLTF. The DNA for the CDR3 is TGCGCCAGCAGCTTGGGACAGGTAGTATTGGGCTCTGGGGCCAACGTCCTGACTTTC. Using reference TRBV5-1 and TRBJ2-6 for the parts outside the CDR3, the full variable domain is KAGVTQTPRYLIKTRGQQVTLSCSPISGHRSVSWYQQTPGQGLQFLFEYFSETQRNKGNFPGRFSGRQFSNSRSEMNVSTLELGDSALYLCASSLGQVVLGSGANVLTFGAGSRLTVL.

V gene TRBV5-1 combines with J gene TRBJ2-5; D not certain. This CDR3 region has 15 residues. V shed 0 bases and J shed 2 bases, with 11 bases lying between them. Germline V gives CDR1 SGHRS, CDR2 YFSETQ. The CDR3 loop reads CASSLGRGAQETQYF. The CDR3 DNA follows: TGCGCCAGCAGCTTGGGCCGCGGAGCGCAAGAGACCCAGTACTTC.

V and J are TRBV3-1 (or the pseudogene TRBV3-2) and TRBJ2-3; 9 nucleotides match TRBD2. Germline V gene sequence: CDR1 LGHDT, CDR2 YNNKEL (reference sequence). The trim removed 3 bases at V and 5 bases at J, leaving 9 bases unmatched. The CDR3 extends over 16 amino acids. The CDR3 region has the DNA TGTGCCAGCAGCCAGAACTTAGCGGGGGTGGGAGATACGCAGTATTTT. This encodes CASSQNLAGVGDTQYF.